Listed below are T cell receptor beta chains from one sample, sequenced in a study of T-cell reconstitution after alpha-beta-depleted transplantation in children. In TCRdb, the PCR reads were re-called with MiXCR into one record per CDR3 protein. The sample includes about 460,000 distinct CDR3 sequences, approximately 10% of them seen just once. Here the sequenced sample was PBMCs, mostly from graft donor cells, taken 180 days after TCRalphabeta/CD19-depleted stem cell transplant. These receptors all stem from a female patient aged 2 to 10 who had a stem cell transplant for aplastic anemia, so the T cells may come from the graft donor. CDR3s include the opening cysteine and the closing phenylalanine or tryptophan.

CDR3 | V
CASSQGSGLAGEEQYF | TRBV3-1
CSARQTAKNTGELFF | TRBV20-1
CASSQGSMNDPFF | TRBV14
CATSQREGLHNEQFF | TRBV24-1
CASSFSGTANEKLFF | TRBV7-2
CASSLGWLAAYNEQFF | TRBV5-6
CSAPGGAYNEQFF | TRBV20-1
CASSLDSFTGELFF | TRBV12-3/TRBV12-4
CASSLSQKAYEQYF | TRBV7-2
CASSVGLSQARKANYGYTF | TRBV9
CSASPHNEQFF | TRBV20-1
CSARAMNRGNLNTEAFF | TRBV20-1
CSVEIPRGVGEKLFF | TRBV29-1
CASYVGLAGNEQFF | TRBV5-1
CASSLAPGKLFF | TRBV12-3/TRBV12-4
CASSLELTGGPRDAEAFF | TRBV11-1
CASRPGLAGGLTGELFF | TRBV5-6
CSATGQGTGELFF | TRBV20-1
CASSQGRMSAPDTQYF | TRBV4-1
CASRQGGGSKANEKLFF | TRBV11-3
CASSWGRNNQPQHF | TRBV7-9
CASSYYKKDEQFF | TRBV6-5
CSVGGASGRVHEQYF | TRBV29-1
CASSRDRGFQETQYF | TRBV12-3/TRBV12-4
CASSVTGTTNIQYF | TRBV5-5